One T cell receptor beta chain is described in this entry. Its target is unknown. Trimming cost V 1 base and J 7 bases; bases outside gene matches: 8. The CDR3 is 16 amino acids. The V gene's germline CDR1 is SGHTA and CDR2 FQGNSA. The source of the sample is a study of cytomegalovirus exposure and HLA in healthy donors. Overall study results and limits: A later analysis found common viral pathogens apparently linked to several of the most significant clusters.

PCR primers comprised 60 Vbeta and 13 Jbeta primers. The assay was immunoSEQ multiplex PCR, and TCRdb's table has in-frame clones only and misses some. The sample lists about 130,000 clones; approximately 71% were seen once. This chain connects TRBV7-2 to TRBJ2-1, with 9 nucleotides matching TRBD1. This TCR derives from a man aged 25 to 45 in good health and CMV-seronegative. The specimen was PBMCs. CDR3 protein: CASSLGLDRGQNEQFF. For the CDR3, the DNA is TGTGCCAGCAGCTTAGGTTTGGACAGGGGTCAGAATGAGCAGTTCTTC.